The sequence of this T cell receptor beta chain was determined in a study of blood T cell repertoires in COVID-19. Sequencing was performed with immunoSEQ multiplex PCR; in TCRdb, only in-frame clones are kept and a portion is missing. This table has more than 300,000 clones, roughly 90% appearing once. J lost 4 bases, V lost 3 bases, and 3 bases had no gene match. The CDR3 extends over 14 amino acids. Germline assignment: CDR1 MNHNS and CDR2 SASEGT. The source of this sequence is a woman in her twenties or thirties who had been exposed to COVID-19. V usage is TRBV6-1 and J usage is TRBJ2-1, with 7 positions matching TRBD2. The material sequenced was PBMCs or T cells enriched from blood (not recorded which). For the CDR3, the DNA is TGTGCCAGCAGTGACCCGCGGGGGTACAATGAGCAGTTCTTC. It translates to CASSDPRGYNEQFF.